This entry lists 27 T cell receptor beta chains sequenced from one sample in a study of tissue T cells after allogeneic stem cell transplantation. Sequenced by immunoSEQ multiplex PCR; TCRdb stores in-frame clones only, minus some. The sample has around 17,000 clones, about 70% seen once; the top ten hold 0.93%. Sequencing was done on a sample of spleen. These receptors came from a female BALB/c mouse in good health. Mice of this strain are of MHC haplotype H2-d.

With respect to this clone: Germline and genes here are mouse. The read gets to within 1 residue of the CDR3 end, and the germline J gene fills in the rest. Different DNA sequences within this sample yield the same CDR3. The rearrangement joins TRBV31 to TRBJ1-3; D remains unclear. The CDR3 length is 13 residues. Trimming left V 1 base short and J 2 bases short, with 6 bases between. Germline V gene lookup returns CDR1 GKSSPN and CDR2 SITVG. The CDR3 loop reads CAWSQGTGNTLYF. CDR3 DNA, as far as it was read: TGTGCCTGGAGTCAGGGAACTGGAAATACGCTCTAT.

This clone showed up just once. Mouse names are used for the genes. The observed sequence ends 1 residue before the CDR3 terminus, with the missing tail filled in from the germline J gene. This rearrangement joins TRBV13-2 to TRBJ2-4, with D unresolved. V was trimmed by 0 bases and J by 0 bases, leaving 8 bases between them. The CDR3 is made up of 15 amino acids. The germline CDR1 and CDR2 sequences are NNHNN and SYGAGS (reference sequence). The CDR3 is CASGDGKGSQNTLYF. The DNA read from the CDR3 is TGTGCCAGCGGTGATGGGAAGGGTAGTCAAAACACCTTGTAC.

About this clone itself: Here the gene names and germline are mouse. The CDR3 end falls 1 residue outside the read, so it is completed with the germline J gene. This chain connects TRBV5 to TRBJ2-3; 9 positions match TRBD2. There are 16 residues in the CDR3. The germline gives CDR1 LGHNA, CDR2 YNLKQL (reference sequence). V dropped 4 bases and J dropped 0; count of bases not matched to a gene: 5. Partial CDR3 DNA: TGTGCCAGCAGCCCTGACTGGGGGTCTAGTGCAGAAACGCTGTAT. Its translation: CASSPDWGSSAETLY. The CDR3, in full, reads CASSPDWGSSAETLYF.

For this clone: Germline and genes here are mouse. The read halts 1 residue ahead of the CDR3 end, with the missing end drawn from the germline J gene. The chain uses TRBV19 and TRBJ2-7; a possible D gene is TRBD1 (6 bases). The germline V gene has CDR1 FNHDT and CDR2 SITEND (reference sequence). Trimming left V 4 bases short and J 0 bases short, with 11 bases between. The CDR3 has 14 amino acids. The CDR3 DNA, read in part, is TGTGCCAGCAGTTTTCCGGGACACTCCTATGAACAGTAC. It is translated as CASSFPGHSYEQY. The full CDR3 sequence reads CASSFPGHSYEQYF.

A remark on this clone: The genes and germline here are from mouse. The CDR3 end is not reached by the read, which stops 1 residue before it; the germline J gene fills it in. V usage is TRBV13-2 and J usage is TRBJ1-3; 7 bases are a match to TRBD1. This CDR3 comprises 13 residues. Trimming at V came to 3 bases and at J to 9 bases, leaving 6 bases not matched to a gene. Germline V gene sequence: CDR1 NNHNN, CDR2 SYGAGS (reference sequence). CDR3 bases read: TGTGCCAGCGGTGGACAGGGCTTTGGTACGCTCTAT. It is translated as CASGGQGFGTLY. The entire CDR3 protein is CASGGQGFGTLYF.

In regard to this clone: The germline and genes are mouse ones. With the read ending 1 residue before the CDR3 end, the germline J gene is used to fill in that end. The chain joins TRBV13-1 to TRBJ2-4; the D is unclear. Germline CDR1 is NSHNY and CDR2 is SYGAGN. The V and J ends lost 1 base and 0 bases respectively, with 6 bases between them. There are 14 residues in the CDR3. The CDR3 protein is CASSDPGSQNTLYF. Partial CDR3 DNA: TGTGCCAGCAGTGATCCAGGAAGTCAAAACACCTTGTAC.

With respect to this clone: Here the gene names and germline are mouse. The sequence runs out 1 residue before the end of the CDR3; the remainder is reconstructed from the germline J gene. This chain links TRBV29 with TRBJ1-1, with 10 positions matching TRBD1. CDR3 size: 15 residues. Germline V lookup: CDR1 MSHET, CDR2 SYDVDS. V shed 4 bases, J shed 3 bases, and the junction held 5 bases outside the gene matches. Here the CDR3 reads CASSSTGGGDTEVFF. The CDR3 bases that were read are TGTGCTAGCAGTTCGACAGGGGGCGGGGACACAGAAGTCTTC.

A word on this clone: Germline and genes here are mouse. The sequence runs out 1 residue before the end of the CDR3; the remainder is reconstructed from the germline J gene. V usage is TRBV14 and J usage is TRBJ2-5; D perhaps matches TRBD2 (8 bases). The V end lost 1 base, the J end lost 2 bases, and 14 bases lay between the germline ends. Germline V gene lookup returns CDR1 SGHDT and CDR2 FRDEAV. This CDR3 region has 16 residues. Incomplete CDR3 DNA: TGTGCCAGCAGTTTCCAGGGGGGGCGCTCCCAAGACACCCAGTAC. It is translated as CASSFQGGRSQDTQY. The complete CDR3 sequence is CASSFQGGRSQDTQYF.

A remark on this clone: Here the gene names and germline are mouse. The read gets to within 1 residue of the CDR3 end, and the germline J gene fills in the rest. The rearrangement joins TRBV17 to TRBJ1-1, with D unclear. Looked up from germline, CDR1 is MNHDT and CDR2 is YYDKIL. Trimming removed 0 bases at V and 0 bases at J, with 2 bases between. CDR3 length: 13 amino acids. Incomplete CDR3 DNA: TGTGCTAGCAGTAGAGAGGCAAACACAGAAGTCTTC. It specifies CASSREANTEVF. The entire CDR3 sequence reads CASSREANTEVFF.

As regards this clone: Gene names and germline match the mouse. The CDR3 extends 1 residue past the end of the read, so its final part is completed from the germline J gene. The chain joins TRBV5 to TRBJ2-5; D is ambiguous. Per germline, CDR1 LGHNA and CDR2 YNLKQL (reference sequence). Between the trimmed V and J ends, which lost 0 bases and 4 bases, there was a span of 5 bases. This CDR3 comprises 13 residues. The CDR3 sequence: CASSQDPKDTQYF. The DNA read from the CDR3 is TGTGCCAGCAGCCAAGATCCTAAAGACACCCAGTAC.

Of note for this clone: The germline and genes are mouse ones. The read stops 1 residue short of the end of the CDR3; the missing end is completed from the germline J gene. The J gene is TRBJ1-3, the V gene TRBV13-2; D remains unclear. Trimming removed 2 bases at V and 0 bases at J, with 6 bases between. This CDR3 has 14 amino acids. The germline V gene has CDR1 NNHNN and CDR2 SYGAGS (reference sequence). The CDR3 DNA, read in part, is TGTGCCAGCGGTGAGGGAGTTTCTGGAAATACGCTCTAT. Protein product: CASGEGVSGNTLY. The complete CDR3 protein is CASGEGVSGNTLYF.

Worth noting for this clone: Genes here carry mouse names. From the germline J gene comes the end of the CDR3, since the read stops 1 residue before it. The V call is TRBV13-2, the J call TRBJ2-3, with 9 bases fitting TRBD2. The V and J ends lost 1 base and 2 bases, in that order; junction bases with no gene match: 2. CDR1 NNHNN and CDR2 SYGAGS come from the germline V gene (reference sequence). The CDR3 is made up of 15 amino acids. The CDR3 here is CASGDRTGDAETLYF. CDR3 bases read: TGTGCCAGCGGTGATCGGACTGGGGATGCAGAAACGCTGTAT.

In regard to this clone: The gene names here belong to mouse. The read is 1 residue too short to cover the CDR3 end, so that end is filled in from the germline J gene. Distinct nucleotide sequences in the sample also encode this CDR3. The rearrangement uses TRBV13-2 and TRBJ2-7, with D perhaps matching TRBD1 (6 bases). V was clipped by 5 bases and J by 3 bases, with 6 bases between them. Germline values: CDR1 NNHNN, CDR2 SYGAGS (reference sequence). The CDR3 totals 11 residues. The DNA read from the CDR3 is TGTGCCAGCGGGGACAGCTATGAACAGTAC. Its protein is CASGDSYEQY. The whole CDR3 is CASGDSYEQYF.

In the case of this clone: The genes are named according to mouse. Read sequence stops 1 residue before the CDR3 end, and the germline J gene provides the missing end. The V and J genes are TRBV13-3 and TRBJ1-1; tentative D call: TRBD1 (6 bases). Germline V gene sequence: CDR1 NNHDY, CDR2 SYVADS. The CDR3 loop spans 12 amino acids. Trimming removed 2 bases at V and 6 bases at J, with 8 bases between. The CDR3 DNA, read in part, is TGTGCCAGCAGTGACAGGGGACCAGAAGTCTTC. Its protein product is CASSDRGPEVF. In full, the CDR3 reads CASSDRGPEVFF.

On this clone itself: Mouse names are used for the genes. The CDR3 end lies 1 residue beyond the end of the read and is filled in from the germline J gene. The genes are TRBV4 and TRBJ2-2; D gene unclear. Trimming stripped 5 bases from V and 5 bases from J, with 12 bases between. Germline CDR1 and CDR2: LGHDT and YNNKQL (reference sequence). The CDR3 spans 14 residues. CDR3 DNA (partial): TGTGCCAGCAGCAGGTCGGGAGGGACCGGGCAGCTCTAC. It encodes CASSRSGGTGQLY. The entire CDR3 protein reads CASSRSGGTGQLYF.

To note about this clone: The gene symbols are mouse symbols. The read is 1 residue too short to cover the CDR3 end, so that end is filled in from the germline J gene. V usage is TRBV1 and J usage is TRBJ1-1, with D tentatively TRBD1 (6 bases). Trimming stripped 3 bases from V and 4 bases from J, with 9 bases between. In germline, CDR1 is NSQYPW, CDR2 LRSPGD (reference sequence). This CDR3 is 13 amino acids long. The CDR3 sequence: CTCSAGGATEVFF. Incomplete CDR3 DNA: TGCACCTGCAGTGCTGGGGGCGCCACAGAAGTCTTC.

A word on this clone: The germline and genes are mouse ones. The observed sequence ends 1 residue before the CDR3 terminus, with the missing tail filled in from the germline J gene. The V gene is TRBV12-2, the J gene TRBJ2-3; tentatively, D is TRBD2 (6 bases). Trimming took 0 bases from V and 1 from J, leaving 7 bases between them. This CDR3 has 14 amino acids. Germline loops: CDR1 SGHLS, CDR2 HYDKME. CDR3 residues: CASSLVGGAETLYF. The sequenced CDR3 bases are TGTGCCAGCTCTCTCGTGGGGGGTGCAGAAACGCTGTAT.

This clone was picked up one time. Gene names are the mouse ones. The read ends 1 residue before the CDR3 terminus; that terminus is restored from the germline J gene. V usage is TRBV19 and J usage is TRBJ1-1; 9 nucleotides line up with TRBD1. Germline loops: CDR1 FNHDT, CDR2 SITEND (reference sequence). V gave up 2 bases and J gave up 10 bases; unmatched junction bases: 6. The CDR3 is 13 amino acids. CDR3 DNA (partial): TGTGCCAGCAGTATCGCCCGGGACAGGGTAGTCTTC. Protein product: CASSIARDRVVF. From start to end, the CDR3 is CASSIARDRVVFF.

Notes on this clone: Any gene name here is a mouse gene name. The CDR3 end is not reached by the read, which stops 1 residue before it; the germline J gene fills it in. The chain carries TRBV13-2 and TRBJ1-3; D unresolved. V dropped 2 bases and J dropped 4 bases, with 4 bases sitting between them. Germline V gene lookup returns CDR1 NNHNN and CDR2 SYGAGS (reference sequence). There are 12 residues in the CDR3. The sequenced part of the CDR3 DNA is TGTGCCAGCGGTGACACCGGAAATACGCTCTAT. Its protein product is CASGDTGNTLY. The full CDR3 protein reads CASGDTGNTLYF.

This clone was recorded once. Here the gene names and germline are mouse. Read coverage stops 1 residue before the CDR3 terminus; the germline J gene supplies the remainder. This rearrangement joins TRBV13-2 to TRBJ2-1; D not resolved. The germline V gene has CDR1 NNHNN and CDR2 SYGAGS (reference sequence). V shed 5 bases and J shed 0 bases, with 9 bases lying between them. The CDR3 has 14 residues. The CDR3 DNA, read in part, is TGTGCCAGCGGACGGAGGGTTAACTATGCTGAGCAGTTC. Protein product: CASGRRVNYAEQF. The full CDR3 is CASGRRVNYAEQFF.

This clone was counted between two and nine times. Gene names follow the mouse nomenclature. The read terminates 1 residue before the CDR3 end, so the remaining end is supplied by the germline J gene. V is TRBV13-1 and J is TRBJ2-7, with D maybe TRBD1 (7 bases). This CDR3 region has 12 residues. V lost 6 bases, J lost 4 bases, and 11 bases lay in between. Per germline, CDR1 NSHNY and CDR2 SYGAGN. The CDR3 loop reads CASTQGGYEQYF. Incomplete CDR3 DNA: TGTGCCAGCACCCAGGGGGGTTATGAACAGTAC.

Worth noting for this clone: Gene names and germline refer to mouse. The sequence runs out 1 residue before the end of the CDR3; the remainder is reconstructed from the germline J gene. The V call is TRBV13-1, the J call TRBJ2-5, with 9 bases that match TRBD1. V dropped 5 bases and J dropped 5; count of bases not matched to a gene: 9. This CDR3 comprises 15 residues. Germline lookup yields CDR1 NSHNY and CDR2 SYGAGN. CDR3 DNA (partial): TGTGCCAGCAGCGCTCGGGACAGGGAAAGAGACACCCAGTAC. Its protein is CASSARDRERDTQY. The entire CDR3 reads CASSARDRERDTQYF.

The sample holds a few counts of this clone. The germline and genes are mouse ones. The sequence runs out 1 residue before the end of the CDR3; the remainder is reconstructed from the germline J gene. J is TRBJ2-7 and V is TRBV19; D tentatively fits TRBD1 or TRBD2 (6 bases each). There are 14 residues in the CDR3. V dropped 2 bases and J dropped 0 bases, with 9 bases sitting between them. Germline loops: CDR1 FNHDT, CDR2 SITEND (reference sequence). The DNA read from the CDR3 is TGTGCCAGCAGTATTCCGGGGGCCTCCTATGAACAGTAC. Translated, it gives CASSIPGASYEQY. The CDR3 reads in full as CASSIPGASYEQYF.

Remarks on this clone: Mouse germline and gene names are used. The read comes to an end 1 residue before the CDR3 does, leaving the germline J gene to fill in the end. J is TRBJ2-7 and V is TRBV5; TRBD2 agrees at 8 bases. Germline loops: CDR1 LGHNA, CDR2 YNLKQL (reference sequence). CDR3 size: 15 residues. J gave up 2 bases and V 0 bases, and 3 bases lay outside the gene matches. The chain's CDR3 is CASSQDGGGPYEQYF. The part of the CDR3 DNA that was read is TGTGCCAGCAGCCAAGATGGGGGGGGACCCTATGAACAGTAC.

Regarding this clone: Gene names follow the mouse nomenclature. The read terminates 1 residue ahead of where the CDR3 ends, so the germline J gene completes it. The genes are TRBV19 and TRBJ2-1; 8 nucleotides match TRBD2. The CDR3 is 13 amino acids. Germline CDR1 is FNHDT and CDR2 is SITEND (reference sequence). J was trimmed by 8 bases and V by 2 bases; bases with no gene match: 3. The CDR3 DNA, read in part, is TGTGCCAGCAGTATCCTGGGGGGCTCTGAGCAGTTC. It yields the protein CASSILGGSEQF. In full, the CDR3 reads CASSILGGSEQFF.

On this clone: Gene names and germline refer to mouse. Read data end 1 residue before the CDR3 end; the end is taken from the germline J gene. The V gene is TRBV20, the J gene TRBJ2-7; 8 nucleotides match TRBD1. With 3 bases clipped from V and 6 bases from J, the junction kept 1 base outside the gene matches. The germline V gene has CDR1 GFQATS and CDR2 STVNSAI. The CDR3 contains 11 residues. CDR3 DNA, as far as it was read: TGTGGTGCTAGAGACAGGGGTGAACAGTAC. Protein sequence: CGARDRGEQY. The full CDR3 protein reads CGARDRGEQYF. The complete variable domain, with remaining parts taken from reference TRBV20 and TRBJ2-7, reads GALVYQYPRRTICKSGTSMRMECQAVGFQATSVAWYRQSPQKTFELIALSTVNSAIKYEQNFTQEKFPISHPNLSFSSMTVLNAYLEDRGLYLCGARDRGEQYFGPGTRLTVL.

In this sample, this clone turned up a few times. Germline and genes here are mouse. The read ends 1 residue early relative to the CDR3; the germline J gene fills the gap. V is TRBV2 and J is TRBJ1-4; D uncertain. The CDR3 consists of 13 residues. V dropped 4 bases and J dropped 4 bases, with 7 bases sitting between them. Germline lookup yields CDR1 LGHNA and CDR2 YSYQKL. CDR3 sequence: CASSPGGNERLFF. CDR3 DNA (partial): TGTGCCAGCAGCCCTGGCGGCAACGAAAGATTATTT.